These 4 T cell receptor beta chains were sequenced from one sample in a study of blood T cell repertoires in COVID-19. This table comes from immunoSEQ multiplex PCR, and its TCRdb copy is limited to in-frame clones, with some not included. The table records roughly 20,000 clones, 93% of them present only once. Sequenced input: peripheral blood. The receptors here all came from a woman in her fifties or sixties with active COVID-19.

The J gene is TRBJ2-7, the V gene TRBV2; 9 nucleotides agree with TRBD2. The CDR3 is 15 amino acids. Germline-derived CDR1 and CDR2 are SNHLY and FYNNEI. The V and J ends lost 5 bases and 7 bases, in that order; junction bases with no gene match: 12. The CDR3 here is CASSRSSSGMGEQYF. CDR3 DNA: TGTGCCAGCAGTAGGTCCTCTAGCGGGATGGGGGAGCAGTACTTC. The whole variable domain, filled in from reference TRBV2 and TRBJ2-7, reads EPEVTQTPSHQVTQMGQEVILRCVPISNHLYFYWYRQILGQKVEFLVSFYNNEISEKSEIFDDQFSVERPDGSNFTLKIRSTKLEDSAMYFCASSRSSSGMGEQYFGPGTRLTVT.

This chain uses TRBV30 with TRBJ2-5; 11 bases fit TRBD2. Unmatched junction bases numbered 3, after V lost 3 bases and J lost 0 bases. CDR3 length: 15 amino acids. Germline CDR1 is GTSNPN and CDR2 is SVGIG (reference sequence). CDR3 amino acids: CAWSKLAGDQETQYF. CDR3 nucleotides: TGTGCCTGGAGCAAACTAGCGGGGGACCAAGAGACCCAGTACTTC. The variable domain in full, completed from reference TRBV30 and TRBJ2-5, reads SQTIHQWPATLVQPVGSPLSLECTVEGTSNPNLYWYRQAAGRGLQLLFYSVGIGQISSEVPQNLSASRPQDRQFILSSKKLLLSDSGFYLCAWSKLAGDQETQYFGPGTRLLVL.

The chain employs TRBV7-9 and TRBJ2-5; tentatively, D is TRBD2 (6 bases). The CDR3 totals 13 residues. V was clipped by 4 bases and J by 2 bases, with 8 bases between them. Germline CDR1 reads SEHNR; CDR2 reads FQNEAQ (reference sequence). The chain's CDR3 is CASSYRGQETQYF. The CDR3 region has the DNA TGTGCCAGCAGCTACCGGGGGCAAGAGACCCAGTACTTC.

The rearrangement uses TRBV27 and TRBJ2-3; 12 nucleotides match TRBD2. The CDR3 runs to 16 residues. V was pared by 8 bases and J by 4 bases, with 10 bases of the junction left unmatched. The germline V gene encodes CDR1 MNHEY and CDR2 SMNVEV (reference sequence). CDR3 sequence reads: CASSQLTSGSSDTQYF. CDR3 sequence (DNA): TGTGCCAGCTCACAATTGACTAGCGGGAGTTCAGATACGCAGTATTTT.